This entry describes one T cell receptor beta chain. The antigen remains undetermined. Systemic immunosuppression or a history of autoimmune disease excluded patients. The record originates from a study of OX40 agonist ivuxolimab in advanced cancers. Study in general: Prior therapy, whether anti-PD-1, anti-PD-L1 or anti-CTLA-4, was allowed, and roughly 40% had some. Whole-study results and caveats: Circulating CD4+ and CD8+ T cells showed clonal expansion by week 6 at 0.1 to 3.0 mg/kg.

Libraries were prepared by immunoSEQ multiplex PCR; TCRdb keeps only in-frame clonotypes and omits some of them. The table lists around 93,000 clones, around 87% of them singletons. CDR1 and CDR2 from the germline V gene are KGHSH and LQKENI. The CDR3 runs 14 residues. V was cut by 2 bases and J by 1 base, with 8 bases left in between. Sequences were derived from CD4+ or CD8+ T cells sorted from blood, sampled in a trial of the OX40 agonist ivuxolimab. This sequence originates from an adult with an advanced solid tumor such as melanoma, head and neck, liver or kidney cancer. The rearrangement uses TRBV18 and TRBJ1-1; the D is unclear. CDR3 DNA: TGTGCCAGCTCACCAGCGACGGGGAACACTGAAGCTTTCTTT. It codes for CASSPATGNTEAFF. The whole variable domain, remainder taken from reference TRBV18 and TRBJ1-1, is NAGVMQNPRHLVRRRGQEARLRCSPMKGHSHVYWYRQLPEEGLKFMVYLQKENIIDESGMPKERFSAEFPKEGPSILRIQQVVRGDSAAYFCASSPATGNTEAFFGQGTRLTVV.